Sequencing of this T cell receptor (beta chain) was carried out in a study of T-cell memory formation after mild COVID-19. Background on the study: In these data, TCR clusters were largely donor specific.

UMIs and sample barcodes were carried by the TCR alpha and TCR beta cDNA libraries that 5'RACE produced using constant-segment primers. TCRdb re-called the 5' RACE reads with MiXCR, one entry per CDR3 protein. The sample has about 350,000 distinct CDR3 sequences, approximately 13% seen once. The V gene's germline CDR1 is MDHEN and CDR2 SYDVKM. The CDR3 runs 14 residues. V was clipped by 3 bases and J by 8 bases; unmatched bases: 9. General study points: Among contracting clones, CD4+ were mainly CM/EM and CD8+ enriched in EMRA.

This clonotype turned up a few times. Its antigen remains unidentified. The clonotype comes from a man between 18 and 29 years old who had mild COVID-19 (a few samples of this study predate the infection). Cell type and time point are not known. The material sequenced was PBMCs or a T cell subset sorted from them (not recorded which). The chain combines TRBV28 with TRBJ1-2; 7 bases are a match to TRBD1. This chain's CDR3 is CASSLGDRKGGYTF. The CDR3 nucleotides are TGTGCCAGCAGTTTGGGGGACAGAAAAGGCGGCTACACCTTC.